The 8 T cell receptor beta chains listed next were all sequenced from one sample in a study of cytomegalovirus exposure and HLA in healthy donors. Vbeta (60) and Jbeta (13) primers were used in the PCR. Method: immunoSEQ multiplex PCR; TCRdb's copy keeps in-frame clones and lacks some. Here the sample table reports about 160,000 clones. Sequenced input: PBMCs. The receptors here all came from a woman between 50 and 59 years old in good health and CMV-seronegative.

The chain employs TRBV5-4 and TRBJ1-6; D is ambiguous. V lost 0 bases and J 6 bases, leaving 13 bases between the germline ends. Looked up from germline, CDR1 is SGHNT and CDR2 is YYREEE (reference sequence). This CDR3 is 16 amino acids long. The CDR3 spells CASSLGSRVSNSPLHF. The CDR3 DNA reads TGTGCCAGCAGCTTGGGGTCGCGGGTCTCTAATTCACCCCTCCACTTT.

V is TRBV11-2 and J is TRBJ1-2; D gene ambiguous. CDR1 and CDR2 from the germline V gene are SGHAT and FQNNGV. V was cut by 1 base and J by 1 base, with 7 bases left in between. This CDR3 has 14 amino acids. CDR3 loop: CASSLVRFNYGYTF. CDR3 coding DNA: TGTGCCAGCAGCTTAGTGCGCTTTAACTATGGCTACACCTTC.

The rearrangement links TRBV7-2 to TRBJ1-1, with 7 bases aligning to TRBD1. Germline CDR1 is SGHTA and CDR2 is FQGNSA. V lost 5 bases, J lost 4 bases, and 4 bases stayed unmatched. The CDR3 has 13 amino acids. CDR3 in amino acids: CASSITGVTEAFF. The CDR3 DNA is TGTGCCAGCAGCATAACAGGGGTCACTGAAGCTTTCTTT.

The chain has TRBV19 and TRBJ2-2; a possible D gene is TRBD2 (6 bases). CDR1 LNHDA and CDR2 SQIVND come from the germline V gene (reference sequence). The CDR3 extends over 12 amino acids. Trimming took 10 bases from V and 4 from J, leaving 10 bases between them. The CDR3 nucleotides are TGTGCCACCTCTAGCGCCACCGGGGAGCTGTTTTTT. Its translation is CATSSATGELFF.

V usage is TRBV13 and J usage is TRBJ2-1, with 8 bases that match TRBD2. The CDR3 runs to 15 residues. CDR1 and CDR2 from the germline V gene are PRHDT and FYEKMQ (reference sequence). Trimming took 5 bases from V and 4 from J; bases not matched to a gene: 7. CDR3 loop: CASSIGRGGYNEQFF. In DNA, the CDR3 is TGTGCCAGCAGCATCGGGAGGGGAGGTTACAATGAGCAGTTCTTC.

The chain couples TRBV6-5 to TRBJ2-7; 9 nucleotides agree with TRBD2. The V and J ends lost 6 bases and 6 bases, in that order; junction bases with no gene match: 9. Looked up from germline, CDR1 is MNHEY and CDR2 is SVGAGI. The CDR3 sequence is 14 residues long. This chain's CDR3 is CASSNGAGGPEQYF. CDR3 nucleotides: TGTGCCAGCAGCAACGGGGCGGGGGGGCCCGAGCAGTACTTC.

This chain links TRBV28 with TRBJ2-5; D perhaps matches TRBD2 (5 bases). CDR1 MDHEN and CDR2 SYDVKM come from the germline V gene. Trimming shortened V by 6 bases and J by 6 bases, and 20 bases separated the two germline ends. The CDR3 length is 15 residues. The CDR3 reads CASSVGLAELQTQYF. The CDR3 DNA is TGTGCCAGCAGCGTAGGACTTGCCGAGTTACAGACCCAGTACTTC.

The J gene is TRBJ1-5, the V gene TRBV30; D uncertain. Germline V lookup: CDR1 GTSNPN, CDR2 SVGIG (reference sequence). This CDR3 spans 13 amino acids. Trimming pared 4 bases from V and 1 base from J, leaving 8 bases between. CDR3 loop: CAWNGGSNQPQHF. CDR3 coding DNA: TGTGCCTGGAACGGCGGGAGCAATCAGCCCCAGCATTTT.